These 6 T cell receptor beta chains share one sample of origin, sequenced in a study of blood T cell repertoires in COVID-19. Repertoires were generated with immunoSEQ multiplex PCR, while TCRdb's copy carries only in-frame clones and drops some. The sample records about 170,000 clones, approximately 84% being singletons. The sample comprised peripheral blood. These receptors originate from a woman aged 80 or older with acute or convalescent COVID-19.

The V call is TRBV18, the J call TRBJ2-7; no reliable D call. From germline, CDR1 is KGHSH and CDR2 LQKENI. Trimming left V 0 bases short and J 1 base short, with 4 bases between. This CDR3 is 13 amino acids long. The chain's CDR3 is CASSPPISYEQYF. DNA for the CDR3: TGTGCCAGCTCACCACCTATATCCTACGAGCAGTACTTC.

The chain combines TRBV7-9 with TRBJ2-5, with 9 nucleotides matching TRBD2. CDR1 and CDR2 from the germline V gene are SEHNR and FQNEAQ (reference sequence). This CDR3 is built from 14 residues. The V segment lost 6 bases and the J segment 3 bases; nucleotides outside the gene matches: 5. The CDR3 region has the DNA TGTGCCAGCAGAGCTCGGACTAGCGAAGAGACCCAGTACTTC. Its protein product is CASRARTSEETQYF.

The rearrangement joins TRBV4-2 to TRBJ1-1; D perhaps matches TRBD1 (5 bases). Trimming took 1 base from V and 4 from J, leaving 19 bases between them. Germline values: CDR1 LGHNA, CDR2 YNFKEQ. The CDR3 totals 17 residues. The CDR3 loop reads CASSQAGPGRRGTEAFF. CDR3 DNA sequence: TGTGCCAGCAGCCAAGCTGGCCCGGGACGGAGGGGCACTGAAGCTTTCTTT.

V usage is TRBV11-2 and J usage is TRBJ2-6; TRBD2 might be the D (5 bases). There are 13 residues in the CDR3. Trimming took off 8 bases at V and 7 bases at J, with 12 bases between the two ends. CDR1 and CDR2 (germline): SGHAT, FQNNGV. The CDR3 region has the DNA TGTGCCAGCGGACCGGAGGCCGCCAACGTCCTGACTTTC. Encoded protein: CASGPEAANVLTF.

The table lists this clone with many counts. The rearrangement joins TRBV5-1 to TRBJ2-7, with 8 positions matching TRBD1. V lost 3 bases and J lost 5; bases outside the gene matches: 7. This CDR3 spans 14 amino acids. Germline loops: CDR1 SGHRS, CDR2 YFSETQ. CDR3 DNA sequence: TGCGCCAGCAGCTCTAAGGGACAGGACGACGAGCAGTACTTC. It encodes CASSSKGQDDEQYF.

The gene calls are TRBV10-2 and TRBJ2-3; 8 positions match TRBD1. Trimming removed 6 bases from V and 2 bases from J; junction bases left unmatched: 1. CDR3 length: 13 amino acids. CDR1 and CDR2 (germline): WSHSY, SAAADI. The CDR3 coding sequence is TGCGCCAGCAGGGGACAGGCCACAGATACGCAGTATTTT. Translation: CASRGQATDTQYF.